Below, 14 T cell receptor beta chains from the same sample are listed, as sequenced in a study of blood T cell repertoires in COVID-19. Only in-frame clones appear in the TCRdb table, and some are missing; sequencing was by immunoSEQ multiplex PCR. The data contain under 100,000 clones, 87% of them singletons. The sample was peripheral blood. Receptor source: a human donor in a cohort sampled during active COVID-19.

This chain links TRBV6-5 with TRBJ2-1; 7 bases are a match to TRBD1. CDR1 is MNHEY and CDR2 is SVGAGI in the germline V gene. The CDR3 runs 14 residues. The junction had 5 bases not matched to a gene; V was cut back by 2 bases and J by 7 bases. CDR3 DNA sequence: TGTGCCAGCAGTTACGACAGGGTGAGGAATGAGCAGTTCTTC. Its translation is CASSYDRVRNEQFF.

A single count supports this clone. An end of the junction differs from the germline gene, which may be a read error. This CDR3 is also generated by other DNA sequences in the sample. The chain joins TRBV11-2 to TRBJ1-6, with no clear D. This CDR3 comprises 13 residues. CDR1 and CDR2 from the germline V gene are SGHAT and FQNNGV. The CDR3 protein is CASTEQQDSPLHF. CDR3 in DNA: TGCGCCAGCACCGAGCAGCAGGATTCACCCCTCCACTTT.

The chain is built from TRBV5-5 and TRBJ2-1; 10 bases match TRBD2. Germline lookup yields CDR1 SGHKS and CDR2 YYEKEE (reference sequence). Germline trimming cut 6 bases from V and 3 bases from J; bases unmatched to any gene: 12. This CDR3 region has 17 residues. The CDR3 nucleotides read TGTGCCAGCACCCGAGGCCCTAGCGGGAGTGACTACAATGAGCAGTTCTTC. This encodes CASTRGPSGSDYNEQFF.

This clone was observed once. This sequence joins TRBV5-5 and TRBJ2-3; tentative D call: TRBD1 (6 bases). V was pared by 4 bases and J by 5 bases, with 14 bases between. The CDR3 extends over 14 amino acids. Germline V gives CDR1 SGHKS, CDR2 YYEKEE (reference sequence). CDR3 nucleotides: TGTGCCAGCAGCCCACCAGGGGATCGAGATACGCAGTATTTT. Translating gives CASSPPGDRDTQYF.

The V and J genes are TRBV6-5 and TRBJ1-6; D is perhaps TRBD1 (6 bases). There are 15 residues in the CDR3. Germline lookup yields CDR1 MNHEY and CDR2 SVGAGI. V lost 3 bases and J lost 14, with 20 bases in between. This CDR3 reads CASSYFGTRPWALHF. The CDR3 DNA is TGTGCCAGCAGTTATTTTGGGACAAGACCTTGGGCCCTCCACTTT.

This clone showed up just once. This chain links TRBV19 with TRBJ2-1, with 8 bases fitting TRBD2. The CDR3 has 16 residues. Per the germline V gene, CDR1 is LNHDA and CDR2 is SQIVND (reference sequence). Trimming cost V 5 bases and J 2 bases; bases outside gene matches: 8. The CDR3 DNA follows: TGTGCCAGTAGTCCCGCCGGGACTAGAGCCTACAATGAGCAGTTCTTC. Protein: CASSPAGTRAYNEQFF.

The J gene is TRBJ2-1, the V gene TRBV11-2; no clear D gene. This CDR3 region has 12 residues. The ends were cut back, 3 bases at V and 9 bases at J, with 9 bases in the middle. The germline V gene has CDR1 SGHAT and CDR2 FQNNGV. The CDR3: CASSFQNSEQFF. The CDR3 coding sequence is TGTGCCAGCAGCTTCCAAAACAGTGAGCAGTTCTTC.

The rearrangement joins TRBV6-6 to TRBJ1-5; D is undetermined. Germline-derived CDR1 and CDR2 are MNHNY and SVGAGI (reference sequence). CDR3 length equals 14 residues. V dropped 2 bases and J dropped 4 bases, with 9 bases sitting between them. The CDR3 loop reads CASSYESLNQPQHF. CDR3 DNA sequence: TGTGCCAGCAGTTACGAGTCACTAAATCAGCCCCAGCATTTT.

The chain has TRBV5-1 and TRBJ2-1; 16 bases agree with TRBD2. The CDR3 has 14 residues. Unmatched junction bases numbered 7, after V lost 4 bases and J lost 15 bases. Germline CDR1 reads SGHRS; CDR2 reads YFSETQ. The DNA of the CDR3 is TGCGCCAGCAGCCCGGGACTAGCGGGAGGGAAGGGGTTCTTC. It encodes CASSPGLAGGKGFF. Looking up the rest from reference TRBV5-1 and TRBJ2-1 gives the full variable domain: KAGVTQTPRYLIKTRGQQVTLSCSPISGHRSVSWYQQTPGQGLQFLFEYFSETQRNKGNFPGRFSGRQFSNSRSEMNVSTLELGDSALYLCASSPGLAGGKGFFGPGTRLTVL.

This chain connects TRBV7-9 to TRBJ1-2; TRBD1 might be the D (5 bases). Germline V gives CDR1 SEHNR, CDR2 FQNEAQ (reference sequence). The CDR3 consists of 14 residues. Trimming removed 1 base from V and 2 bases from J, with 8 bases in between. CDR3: CASSLGGLNYGYTF. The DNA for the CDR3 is TGTGCCAGCAGCTTAGGGGGCCTCAACTATGGCTACACCTTC. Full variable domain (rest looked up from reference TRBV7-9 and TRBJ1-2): DTGVSQNPRHKITKRGQNVTFRCDPISEHNRLYWYRQTLGQGPEFLTYFQNEAQLEKSRLLSDRFSAERPKGSFSTLEIQRTEQGDSAMYLCASSLGGLNYGYTFGSGTRLTVV.

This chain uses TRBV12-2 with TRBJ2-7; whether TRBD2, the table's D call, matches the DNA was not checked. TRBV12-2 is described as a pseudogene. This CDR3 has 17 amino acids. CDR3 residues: CASRSPKVDYVGNEQYF. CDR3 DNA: TGTGCAAGTCGCTCCCCCAAGGTGGACTACGTTGGCAACGAGCAGTACTTC.

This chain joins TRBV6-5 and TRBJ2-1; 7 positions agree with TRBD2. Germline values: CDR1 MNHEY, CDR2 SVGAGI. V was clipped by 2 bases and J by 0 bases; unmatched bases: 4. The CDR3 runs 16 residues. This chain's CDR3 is CASSYVGGSSYNEQFF. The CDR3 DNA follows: TGTGCCAGCAGTTACGTGGGGGGGAGCTCCTACAATGAGCAGTTCTTC.

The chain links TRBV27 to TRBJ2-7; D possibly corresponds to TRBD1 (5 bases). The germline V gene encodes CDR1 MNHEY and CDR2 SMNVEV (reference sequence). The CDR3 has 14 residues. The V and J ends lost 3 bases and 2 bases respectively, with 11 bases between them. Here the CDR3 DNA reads TGTGCCAGCAGTTTCAGGGTTTTACCCTACGAGCAGTACTTC. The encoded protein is CASSFRVLPYEQYF.

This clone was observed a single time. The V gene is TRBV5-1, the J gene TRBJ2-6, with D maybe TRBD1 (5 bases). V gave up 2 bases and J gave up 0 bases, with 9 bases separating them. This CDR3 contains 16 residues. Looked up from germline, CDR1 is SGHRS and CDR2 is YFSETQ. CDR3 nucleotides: TGCGCCAGCAGCTTACAGGTGTCCTCTGGGGCCAACGTCCTGACTTTC. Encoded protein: CASSLQVSSGANVLTF.